Listed below are T cell receptor beta chains from one sample, sequenced in a study of blood T cell repertoires in COVID-19. Repertoires were generated with immunoSEQ multiplex PCR, while TCRdb's copy carries only in-frame clones and drops some. Among some 170,000 clones, approximately 86% were seen once, and the ten largest hold 3% to 4%. The sample taken for sequencing was peripheral blood. These receptors were obtained from a woman aged 55-70 years who had recovered from COVID-19. CDR3s include the opening cysteine and the closing phenylalanine or tryptophan. D genes are given only for firm matches. Not every row has a clone size; where given, it reads once, few, many or a size class.

d_call: NA; v_call: TRBV3-1/TRBV3-2; j_call: TRBJ2-3; clone_size: NA; cdr3_aa: CASSLPLASPGTDTQYF; cdr3_nt: TGTGCCAGCAGCCTCCCCCTCGCGTCGCCGGGCACAGATACGCAGTATTTT
d_call: NA; v_call: TRBV2; j_call: TRBJ2-5; clone_size: NA; cdr3_aa: CASSDLGALETQYF; cdr3_nt: TGTGCCAGCAGTGATTTGGGGGCTTTGGAGACCCAGTACTTC
d_call: NA; v_call: TRBV2; j_call: TRBJ1-2; clone_size: NA; cdr3_aa: CASSVGITDLGYHF; cdr3_nt: TGTGCCAGCAGTGTCGGGATAACAGATTTGGGCTACCACTTC
d_call: NA; v_call: TRBV18; j_call: TRBJ1-3; clone_size: NA; cdr3_aa: CASSTTPGGSGNTIYF; cdr3_nt: TGTGCCAGCTCAACGACACCGGGGGGCTCTGGAAACACCATATATTTT
d_call: TRBD1; v_call: TRBV27; j_call: TRBJ2-7; clone_size: NA; cdr3_aa: CASSFLGQGHEQYF; cdr3_nt: TGTGCCAGCAGTTTCCTGGGACAGGGCCACGAGCAGTACTTC
d_call: NA; v_call: TRBV30; j_call: TRBJ2-7; clone_size: NA; cdr3_aa: CAWSPQAYEQYF; cdr3_nt: TGTGCCTGGAGTCCACAGGCTTACGAGCAGTACTTC
d_call: NA; v_call: TRBV6-6; j_call: TRBJ2-7; clone_size: NA; cdr3_aa: CASSSVIGSGAEQYF; cdr3_nt: TGTGCCAGCAGTTCCGTGATCGGCTCGGGTGCCGAGCAGTACTTC
d_call: NA; v_call: TRBV10-3; j_call: TRBJ1-1; clone_size: NA; cdr3_aa: CAISESTGRNTEAFF; cdr3_nt: TGTGCCATCAGTGAGTCTACAGGAAGGAACACTGAAGCTTTCTTT
d_call: NA; v_call: TRBV3-1/TRBV3-2; j_call: TRBJ1-1; clone_size: few; cdr3_aa: CASSHLEGEAFF; cdr3_nt: TGTGCCAGCAGCCATTTGGAGGGTGAAGCTTTCTTT
d_call: TRBD2; v_call: TRBV5-6; j_call: TRBJ2-2; clone_size: NA; cdr3_aa: CASRLLGTSGEGNTGELFF; cdr3_nt: TGTGCCAGCAGATTGTTAGGGACTAGCGGGGAAGGGAACACCGGGGAGCTGTTTTTT
d_call: TRBD1; v_call: TRBV5-1; j_call: TRBJ1-1; clone_size: few; cdr3_aa: CASSPGTGGAGTEAFF; cdr3_nt: TGCGCCAGCAGTCCCGGGACAGGGGGCGCAGGCACTGAAGCTTTCTTT
d_call: NA; v_call: TRBV5-1; j_call: TRBJ2-7; clone_size: NA; cdr3_aa: CASKDYYEQYF; cdr3_nt: TGCGCCAGCAAGGACTACTACGAGCAGTACTTC
d_call: NA; v_call: TRBV19; j_call: TRBJ2-4; clone_size: NA; cdr3_aa: CASSKGEGAKNIQYF; cdr3_nt: TGTGCCAGTAGTAAGGGGGAGGGGGCCAAAAACATTCAGTACTTC
d_call: NA; v_call: TRBV18; j_call: TRBJ1-1; clone_size: NA; cdr3_aa: CASSQQQGETEAFF; cdr3_nt: TGTGCCAGCTCTCAACAACAGGGCGAGACTGAAGCTTTCTTT
d_call: NA; v_call: TRBV2; j_call: TRBJ2-3; clone_size: once; cdr3_aa: CASSAGWGTDTQYF; cdr3_nt: TGTGCCAGCAGTGCAGGGTGGGGCACAGATACGCAGTATTTT
d_call: TRBD2; v_call: TRBV11-2; j_call: TRBJ2-3; clone_size: NA; cdr3_aa: CASSRRGDTDTQYF; cdr3_nt: TGTGCCAGCAGCCGTCGGGGGGACACAGATACGCAGTATTTT
d_call: NA; v_call: TRBV7-3; j_call: TRBJ2-5; clone_size: NA; cdr3_aa: CASSLLTGAQYF; cdr3_nt: TGTGCCAGCAGCTTACTCACGGGGGCCCAGTACTTC
d_call: NA; v_call: TRBV7-8; j_call: TRBJ2-7; clone_size: NA; cdr3_aa: CASSSGNRYEQYF; cdr3_nt: TGTGCCAGCAGCTCCGGGAATAGATACGAGCAGTACTTC
d_call: NA; v_call: TRBV29-1; j_call: TRBJ1-4; clone_size: NA; cdr3_aa: CSITPTQGPGEKLFF; cdr3_nt: TGCAGCATAACCCCCACACAGGGCCCCGGAGAAAAACTGTTTTTT
d_call: TRBD2; v_call: TRBV29-1; j_call: TRBJ2-3; clone_size: NA; cdr3_aa: CSVTASGGPDTQYF; cdr3_nt: TGCAGCGTTACGGCTAGCGGGGGCCCAGATACGCAGTATTTT
d_call: NA; v_call: TRBV27; j_call: TRBJ2-3; clone_size: NA; cdr3_aa: CASSSGSPDTQYF; cdr3_nt: TGTGCCAGCAGTTCCGGGTCTCCAGATACGCAGTATTTT
d_call: TRBD2; v_call: TRBV7-9; j_call: TRBJ2-7; clone_size: NA; cdr3_aa: CASSLGGTSGAYEQYF; cdr3_nt: TGTGCCAGCAGCTTAGGGGGGACTAGCGGGGCCTACGAGCAGTACTTC
d_call: TRBD1; v_call: TRBV7-9; j_call: TRBJ1-1; clone_size: NA; cdr3_aa: CASSLTGGTEAFF; cdr3_nt: TGTGCCAGCAGCCTGACAGGGGGCACTGAAGCTTTCTTT
d_call: NA; v_call: TRBV18; j_call: TRBJ2-7; clone_size: once; cdr3_aa: CASSPPSSYEQYF; cdr3_nt: TGTGCCAGCTCACCACCGTCCAGCTACGAGCAGTACTTC
d_call: NA; v_call: TRBV9; j_call: TRBJ2-1; clone_size: once; cdr3_aa: CASSVTVREQFF; cdr3_nt: TGTGCCAGCAGCGTAACAGTGCGTGAGCAGTTCTTC
d_call: NA; v_call: TRBV4-2; j_call: TRBJ1-3; clone_size: NA; cdr3_aa: CASSQRRTDSGNTIYF; cdr3_nt: TGTGCCAGCAGCCAACGGAGGACGGACTCTGGAAACACCATATATTTT
d_call: NA; v_call: TRBV6-5; j_call: TRBJ2-7; clone_size: NA; cdr3_aa: CASLGGTGSYEQYF; cdr3_nt: TGTGCCAGCCTGGGGGGGACAGGATCCTACGAGCAGTACTTC
d_call: NA; v_call: TRBV28; j_call: TRBJ2-1; clone_size: NA; cdr3_aa: CASGSGSYNEQFF; cdr3_nt: TGTGCCAGCGGCTCTGGCTCCTACAATGAGCAGTTCTTC
d_call: TRBD1; v_call: TRBV27; j_call: TRBJ2-5; clone_size: NA; cdr3_aa: CASSLWTGGQETQYF; cdr3_nt: TGTGCCAGCAGTTTATGGACAGGGGGCCAAGAGACCCAGTACTTC
d_call: TRBD1; v_call: TRBV5-1; j_call: TRBJ1-3; clone_size: NA; cdr3_aa: CASSLEGTGAQGNTIYF; cdr3_nt: TGCGCCAGCAGCTTGGAAGGGACAGGGGCGCAAGGAAACACCATATATTTT
d_call: TRBD1; v_call: TRBV28; j_call: TRBJ2-7; clone_size: NA; cdr3_aa: CASSTDRDGYREQYF; cdr3_nt: TGTGCCAGCAGTACGGACAGGGACGGATATCGTGAGCAGTACTTC
d_call: NA; v_call: TRBV9; j_call: TRBJ2-5; clone_size: NA; cdr3_aa: CASSVGFGQETQYF; cdr3_nt: TGTGCCAGCAGCGTCGGCTTCGGGCAAGAGACCCAGTACTTC
d_call: NA; v_call: TRBV4-1; j_call: TRBJ1-2; clone_size: NA; cdr3_aa: CASSQEWKQGYGYTF; cdr3_nt: TGCGCCAGCAGCCAAGAATGGAAACAGGGCTATGGCTACACCTTC
d_call: NA; v_call: TRBV7-9; j_call: TRBJ1-1; clone_size: once; cdr3_aa: CASSLGARAAAEAFF; cdr3_nt: TGTGCCAGCAGCTTAGGAGCGCGGGCGGCCGCTGAAGCTTTCTTT
d_call: NA; v_call: TRBV4-3; j_call: TRBJ2-7; clone_size: NA; cdr3_aa: CASSQGRSWEYEQYF; cdr3_nt: TGCGCCAGCAGCCAGGGTCGGAGCTGGGAGTACGAGCAGTACTTC
d_call: TRBD1; v_call: TRBV30; j_call: TRBJ1-4; clone_size: NA; cdr3_aa: CAWSTGTGGAGLNEKLFF; cdr3_nt: TGTGCCTGGTCCACCGGGACAGGGGGCGCGGGGCTAAATGAAAAACTGTTTTTT
d_call: TRBD2; v_call: TRBV6-1; j_call: TRBJ2-1; clone_size: NA; cdr3_aa: CASSETLAGVFNEQFF; cdr3_nt: TGTGCCAGCAGTGAAACCCTAGCGGGGGTTTTCAATGAGCAGTTCTTC
d_call: TRBD1; v_call: TRBV28; j_call: TRBJ2-7; clone_size: NA; cdr3_aa: CASSLPGQGRYEQYF; cdr3_nt: TGTGCCAGCAGTTTACCGGGACAGGGAAGATACGAGCAGTACTTC
d_call: NA; v_call: TRBV28; j_call: TRBJ2-1; clone_size: NA; cdr3_aa: CASSLFVSGYNEQFF; cdr3_nt: TGTGCCAGCAGTTTATTCGTGTCAGGGTACAATGAGCAGTTCTTC
d_call: TRBD1; v_call: TRBV28; j_call: TRBJ1-2; clone_size: NA; cdr3_aa: CASRPGGPNYGYTF; cdr3_nt: TGTGCCAGCAGGCCAGGGGGACCTAACTATGGCTACACCTTC
d_call: NA; v_call: TRBV4-1; j_call: TRBJ1-4; clone_size: NA; cdr3_aa: CASSSTGTDEKLFF; cdr3_nt: TGCGCCAGCAGCTCTACAGGGACGGATGAAAAACTGTTTTTT
d_call: NA; v_call: TRBV28; j_call: TRBJ1-2; clone_size: NA; cdr3_aa: CASSLGRVWGYTF; cdr3_nt: TGTGCCAGCAGTTTGGGCAGGGTCTGGGGCTACACCTTC
d_call: TRBD1; v_call: TRBV27; j_call: TRBJ2-1; clone_size: NA; cdr3_aa: CASSLGTAYNEQFF; cdr3_nt: TGTGCCAGCAGTTTGGGGACAGCTTACAATGAGCAGTTCTTC
d_call: TRBD2; v_call: TRBV28; j_call: TRBJ2-7; clone_size: NA; cdr3_aa: CASSFPAGGVYEQYF; cdr3_nt: TGTGCCAGCAGTTTTCCAGCGGGAGGGGTCTACGAGCAGTACTTC
d_call: NA; v_call: TRBV4-2; j_call: TRBJ2-7; clone_size: NA; cdr3_aa: CASSQESQAYRSYEQYF; cdr3_nt: TGTGCCAGCAGCCAAGAGTCACAGGCCTACCGCTCCTACGAGCAGTACTTC
d_call: TRBD1; v_call: TRBV6-5; j_call: TRBJ2-7; clone_size: NA; cdr3_aa: CASSYSGQGSSEQYF; cdr3_nt: TGTGCCAGCAGTTACTCGGGACAGGGTTCGTCCGAGCAGTACTTC
d_call: NA; v_call: TRBV1; j_call: TRBJ1-2; clone_size: NA; cdr3_aa: CTSSQPQGRAYGYTF; cdr3_nt: TGCACCAGCAGCCAACCGCAAGGCAGGGCCTATGGCTACACCTTC
d_call: TRBD2; v_call: TRBV27; j_call: TRBJ2-3; clone_size: NA; cdr3_aa: CASSLAGGTDTQYF; cdr3_nt: TGTGCCAGCAGTTTAGCGGGGGGGACAGATACGCAGTATTTT
d_call: TRBD1; v_call: TRBV7-6; j_call: TRBJ1-2; clone_size: NA; cdr3_aa: CASSLRSQGTNYGYTF; cdr3_nt: TGTGCCAGCAGCTTGAGGTCACAGGGGACTAACTATGGCTACACCTTC
d_call: NA; v_call: TRBV5-1; j_call: TRBJ2-3; clone_size: NA; cdr3_aa: CASSLSLAVSTDTQYF; cdr3_nt: TGCGCCAGCAGCTTGTCTTTGGCAGTTAGCACAGATACGCAGTATTTT